This record covers a single T cell receptor beta chain. Its specificity is unknown. The PCR employed 60 Vbeta primers together with 13 Jbeta primers. Using immunoSEQ multiplex PCR, the repertoire was profiled, and TCRdb retains in-frame clones only, with some absent. This sample has about 130,000 clones, with 80% found just once. CDR1 is SGHTA, CDR2 FQGNSA, per germline. The CDR3 sequence is 14 residues long. The V end lost 5 bases, the J end lost 2 bases, and 10 bases lay between the germline ends. This entry is derived from a study of cytomegalovirus exposure and HLA in healthy donors. Study findings and constraints: A later analysis associated some 16,000 TCR beta sequences with HLA alleles at a 0.05 false discovery rate.

Material for sequencing was PBMCs. The TCR sequence derives from a man aged 30 to 39 in good health. The chain has TRBV7-2 and TRBJ1-3; the D gene is possibly TRBD1 (5 bases). DNA of the CDR3: TGTGCCAGCAGCCCGCTGACAGCTGGAAACACCATATATTTT. It codes for CASSPLTAGNTIYF.